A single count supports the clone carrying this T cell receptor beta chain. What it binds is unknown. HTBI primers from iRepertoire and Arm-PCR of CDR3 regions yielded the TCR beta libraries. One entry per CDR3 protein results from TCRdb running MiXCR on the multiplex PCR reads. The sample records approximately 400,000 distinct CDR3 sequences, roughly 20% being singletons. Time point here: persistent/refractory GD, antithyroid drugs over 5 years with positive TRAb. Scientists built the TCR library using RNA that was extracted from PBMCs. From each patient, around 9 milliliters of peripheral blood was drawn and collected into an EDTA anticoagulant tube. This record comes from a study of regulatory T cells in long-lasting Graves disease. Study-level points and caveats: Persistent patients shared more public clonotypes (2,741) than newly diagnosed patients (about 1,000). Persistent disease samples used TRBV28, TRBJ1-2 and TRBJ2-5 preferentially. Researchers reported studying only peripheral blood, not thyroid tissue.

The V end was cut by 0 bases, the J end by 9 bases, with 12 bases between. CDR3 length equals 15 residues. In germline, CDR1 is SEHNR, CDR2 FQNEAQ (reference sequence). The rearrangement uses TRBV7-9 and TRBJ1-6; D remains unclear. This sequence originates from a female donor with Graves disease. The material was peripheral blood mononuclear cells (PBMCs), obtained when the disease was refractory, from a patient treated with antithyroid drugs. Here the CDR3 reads CASSLAQQNGSPLHF. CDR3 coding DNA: TGTGCCAGCAGCTTAGCACAGCAGAATGGTTCACCCCTCCACTTT.